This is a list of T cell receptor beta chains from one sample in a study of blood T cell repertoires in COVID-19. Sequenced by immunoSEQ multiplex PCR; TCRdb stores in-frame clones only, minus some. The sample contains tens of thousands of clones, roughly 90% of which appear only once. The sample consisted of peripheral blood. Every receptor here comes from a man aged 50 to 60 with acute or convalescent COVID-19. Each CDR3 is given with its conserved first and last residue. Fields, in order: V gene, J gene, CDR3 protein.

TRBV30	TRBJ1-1	CAWSVRGGEVPEAFF
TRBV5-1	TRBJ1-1	CASSRTAQNTEAFF
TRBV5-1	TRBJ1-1	CASSLRTVQSNTEAFF
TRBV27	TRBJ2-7	CASSDTDRGPYEQYF
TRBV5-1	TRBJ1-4	CASSRTGGTEKLFF
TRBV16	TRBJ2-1	CASSHPAGRVVDEQFF
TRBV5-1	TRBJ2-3	CASSSGQGLLDTQYF
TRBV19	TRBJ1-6	CASSIKVGQGTSPLHF
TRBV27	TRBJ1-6	CASSFRWSSPLHF
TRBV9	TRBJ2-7	CASSVHSGTSGSGEQYF
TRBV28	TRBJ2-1	CASSLNPSGAYNEQFF